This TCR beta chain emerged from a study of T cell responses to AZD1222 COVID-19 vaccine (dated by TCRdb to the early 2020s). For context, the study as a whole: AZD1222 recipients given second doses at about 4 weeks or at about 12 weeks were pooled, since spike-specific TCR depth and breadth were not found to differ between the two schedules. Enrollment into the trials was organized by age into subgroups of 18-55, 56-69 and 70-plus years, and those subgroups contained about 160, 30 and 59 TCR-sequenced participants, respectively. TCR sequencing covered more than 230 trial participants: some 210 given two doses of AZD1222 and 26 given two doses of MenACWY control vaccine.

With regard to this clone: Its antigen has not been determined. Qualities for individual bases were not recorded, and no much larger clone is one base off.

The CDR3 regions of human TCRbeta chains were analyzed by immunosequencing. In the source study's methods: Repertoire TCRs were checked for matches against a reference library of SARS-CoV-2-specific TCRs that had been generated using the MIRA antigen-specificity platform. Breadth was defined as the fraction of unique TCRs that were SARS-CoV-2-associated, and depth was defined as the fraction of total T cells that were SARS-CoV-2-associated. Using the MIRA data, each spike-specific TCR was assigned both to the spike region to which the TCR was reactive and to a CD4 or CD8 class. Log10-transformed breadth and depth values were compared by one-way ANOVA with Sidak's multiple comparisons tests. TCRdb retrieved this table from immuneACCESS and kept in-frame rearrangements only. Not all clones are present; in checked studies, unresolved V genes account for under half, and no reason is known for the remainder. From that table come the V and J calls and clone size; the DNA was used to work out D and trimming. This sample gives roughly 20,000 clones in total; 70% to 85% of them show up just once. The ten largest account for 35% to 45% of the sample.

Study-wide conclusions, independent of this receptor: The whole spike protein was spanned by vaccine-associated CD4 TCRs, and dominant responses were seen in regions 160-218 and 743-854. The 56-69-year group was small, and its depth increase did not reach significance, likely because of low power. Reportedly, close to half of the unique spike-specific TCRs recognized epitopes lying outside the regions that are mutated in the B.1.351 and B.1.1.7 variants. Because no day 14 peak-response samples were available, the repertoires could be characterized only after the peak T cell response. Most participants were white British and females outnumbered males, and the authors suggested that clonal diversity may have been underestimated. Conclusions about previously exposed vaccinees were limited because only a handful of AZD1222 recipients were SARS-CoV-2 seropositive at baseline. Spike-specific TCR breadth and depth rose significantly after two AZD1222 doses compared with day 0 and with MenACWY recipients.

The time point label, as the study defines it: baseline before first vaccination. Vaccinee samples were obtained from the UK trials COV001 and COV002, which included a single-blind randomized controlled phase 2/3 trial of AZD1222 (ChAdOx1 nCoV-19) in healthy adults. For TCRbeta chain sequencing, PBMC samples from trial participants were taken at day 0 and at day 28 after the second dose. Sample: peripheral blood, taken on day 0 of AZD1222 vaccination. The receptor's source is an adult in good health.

For the CDR3, the sequence is CASSLEGNYGYTF. The sequenced DNA: TGTGCCAGCAGCTTAGAGGGCAACTATGGCTACACCTTC. Recombination connected TRBV7-2 to TRBJ1-2, with the D gene not clear enough to name. As encoded in the germline V gene, CDR1 is SGHTA while CDR2 is FQGNSA. V is reduced by 1 base and J by 2 bases, leaving a spacing of 5 bases between them. The CDR3 starts with the cysteine, ends with the phenylalanine, and has 13 residues. CDR3 DNA only is kept here, 39 bases in frame from base 1. Full variable domain (CDR3 extended with the reference TRBV7-2 and TRBJ1-2 proteins): GAGVSQSPSNKVTEKGKDVELRCDPISGHTALYWYRQSLGQGLEFLIYFQGNSAPDKSGLPSDRFSAERTGGSVSTLTIQRTQQEDSAVYLCASSLEGNYGYTFGSGTRLTVV.